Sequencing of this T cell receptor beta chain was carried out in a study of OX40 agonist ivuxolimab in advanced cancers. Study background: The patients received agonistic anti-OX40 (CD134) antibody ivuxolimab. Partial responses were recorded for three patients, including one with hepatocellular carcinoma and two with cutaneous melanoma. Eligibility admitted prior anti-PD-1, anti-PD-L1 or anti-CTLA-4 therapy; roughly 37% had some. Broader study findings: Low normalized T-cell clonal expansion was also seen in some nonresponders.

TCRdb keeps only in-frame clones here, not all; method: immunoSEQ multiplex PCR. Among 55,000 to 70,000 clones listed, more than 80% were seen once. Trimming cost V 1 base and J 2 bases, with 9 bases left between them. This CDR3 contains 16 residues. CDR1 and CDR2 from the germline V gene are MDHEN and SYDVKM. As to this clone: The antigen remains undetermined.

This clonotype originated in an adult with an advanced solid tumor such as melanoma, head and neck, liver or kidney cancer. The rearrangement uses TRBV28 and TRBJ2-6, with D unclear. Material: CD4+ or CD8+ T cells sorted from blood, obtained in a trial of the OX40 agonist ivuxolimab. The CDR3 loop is CASSLFAETGANVLTF. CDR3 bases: TGTGCCAGCAGTTTATTCGCGGAAACTGGGGCCAACGTCCTGACTTTC.